This T cell receptor (beta chain) came from a study of control samples from healthy donors and cancer patients. Some clones are missing from TCRdb's copy, which holds only in-frame ones; the method was immunoSEQ multiplex PCR. The sample has about 200,000 clones, around 93% seen once. The V gene lost 11 bases and the J gene lost 8 bases, with 10 bases spanning the gap. Germline lookup yields CDR1 LNHDA and CDR2 SQIVND (reference sequence). The CDR3 covers 10 residues. The sample consisted of blood. This sequence originates from a man aged 25-45 years in good health. The chain couples TRBV19 to TRBJ2-4; no firm D call. The CDR3 is CACLGDIQYF. For the CDR3, the DNA is TGTGCCTGTTTGGGCGACATTCAGTACTTC.